This T cell receptor (beta chain) was recorded in a study of vaccination and CD4 T cells after COVID-19. On this clonotype itself: Its antigen is as yet unknown.

Treatment given: approximately 11-day PBMC culture with coronavirus spike peptide pools or control peptides (ViraFEST assay). The CDR3 runs 14 residues. V was shortened by 6 bases and J by 0 bases, with 12 bases between the two germline ends. Germline CDR1 and CDR2: DFQATT and SNEGSKA (reference sequence). Overall study findings and caveats: Median SARS-CoV-2-reactive clonotypes rose from about 20 to 38, not significantly.

Sequencing of cultured CD4+ T cell DNA used the Oncomine TCR Beta short-read assay. Via MiXCR, TCRdb re-called the PCR reads, giving one row per CDR3 protein. The sample lists about 21,000 distinct CDR3 sequences, approximately 50% occurring once. Sequenced sample: CD4+ T cells from blood, cultured in vitro. The V call is TRBV20-1, the J call TRBJ1-5; D may be TRBD1 (5 bases). This sequence originates from a human donor who had recovered from COVID-19. The CDR3 is CSAAGGYSNQPQHF. The CDR3 region has the DNA TGCAGTGCCGCGGGGGGGTATAGCAATCAGCCCCAGCATTTT.